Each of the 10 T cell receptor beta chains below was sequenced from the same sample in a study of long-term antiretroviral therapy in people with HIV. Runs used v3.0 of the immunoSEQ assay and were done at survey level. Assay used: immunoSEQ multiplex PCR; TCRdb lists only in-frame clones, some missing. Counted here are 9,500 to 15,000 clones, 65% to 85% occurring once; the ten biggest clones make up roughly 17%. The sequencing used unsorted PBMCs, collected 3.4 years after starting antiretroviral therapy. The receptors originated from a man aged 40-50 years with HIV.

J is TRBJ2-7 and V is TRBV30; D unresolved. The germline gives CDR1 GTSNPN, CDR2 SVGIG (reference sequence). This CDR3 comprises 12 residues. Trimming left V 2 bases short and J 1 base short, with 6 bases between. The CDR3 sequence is CAWSPLSYEQYF. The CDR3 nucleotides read TGTGCCTGGAGTCCTCTTTCCTACGAGCAGTACTTC.

CDR3 DNA sequence: TGTGCCAGCAGTCCCCTCGTAGCTTTCTTT. It encodes CASSPLVAFF. The chain employs TRBV28 and TRBJ1-1; D remains ambiguous. The germline V gene has CDR1 MDHEN and CDR2 SYDVKM. Trimming took off 5 bases at V and 10 bases at J, with 8 bases between the two ends. The CDR3 spans 10 residues.

In DNA form, the CDR3 reads TGCAGCGCCCAGGACAGGGGCGGCTCCGGGGAGCTGTTTTTT. As protein: CSAQDRGGSGELFF. This rearrangement joins TRBV29-1 to TRBJ2-2; 9 bases fit TRBD1. Germline V CDR1 and CDR2: SQVTM, ANQGSEA. V lost 7 bases, J lost 6 bases, and 9 bases stayed unmatched. The CDR3 has 14 amino acids.

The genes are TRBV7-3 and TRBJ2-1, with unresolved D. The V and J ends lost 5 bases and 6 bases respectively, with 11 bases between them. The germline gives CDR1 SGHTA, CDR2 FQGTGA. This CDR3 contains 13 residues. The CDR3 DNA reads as TGTGCCAGCAGCCAAGCCAGAACCAATGAGCAGTTCTTC. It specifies CASSQARTNEQFF. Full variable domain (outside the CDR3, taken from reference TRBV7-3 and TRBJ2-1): GAGVSQTPSNKVTEKGKYVELRCDPISGHTALYWYRQSLGQGPEFLIYFQGTGAADDSGLPNDRFFAVRPEGSVSTLKIQRTERGDSAVYLCASSQARTNEQFFGPGTRLTVL.

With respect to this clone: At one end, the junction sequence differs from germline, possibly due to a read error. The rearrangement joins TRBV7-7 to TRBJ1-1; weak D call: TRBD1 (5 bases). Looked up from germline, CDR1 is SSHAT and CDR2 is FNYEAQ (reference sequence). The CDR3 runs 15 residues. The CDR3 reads CASSLRGTMNTEAFF. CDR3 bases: TGTGCTAGCAGCTTGCGAGGGACCATGAACACTGAAGCTTTCTTT. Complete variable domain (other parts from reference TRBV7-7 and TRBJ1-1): GAGVSQSPRYKVTKRGQDVTLRCDPISSHATLYWYQQALGQGPEFLTYFNYEAQPDKSGLPSDRFSAERPEGSISTLTIQRTEQRDSAMYRCASSLRGTMNTEAFFGQGTRLTVV.

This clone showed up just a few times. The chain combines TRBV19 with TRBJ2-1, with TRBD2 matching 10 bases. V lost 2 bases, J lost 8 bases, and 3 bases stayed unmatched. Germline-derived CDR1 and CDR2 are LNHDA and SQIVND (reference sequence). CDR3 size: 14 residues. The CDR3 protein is CASSINLAGDEQFF. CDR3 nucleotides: TGTGCCAGTAGTATAAATCTAGCGGGAGATGAGCAGTTCTTC.

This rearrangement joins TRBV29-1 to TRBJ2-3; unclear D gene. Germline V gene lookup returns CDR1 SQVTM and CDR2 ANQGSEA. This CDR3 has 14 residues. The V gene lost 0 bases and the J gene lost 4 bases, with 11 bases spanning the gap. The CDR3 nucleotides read TGCAGCGTTGAAGATCCCACCCGCGCAGATACGCAGTATTTT. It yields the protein CSVEDPTRADTQYF.

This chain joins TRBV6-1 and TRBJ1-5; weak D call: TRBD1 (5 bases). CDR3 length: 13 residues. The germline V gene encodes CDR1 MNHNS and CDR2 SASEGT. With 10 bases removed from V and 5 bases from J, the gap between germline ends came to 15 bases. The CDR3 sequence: CATGDRNYQPQHF. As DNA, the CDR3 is TGTGCCACGGGGGACCGGAACTATCAGCCCCAGCATTTT.

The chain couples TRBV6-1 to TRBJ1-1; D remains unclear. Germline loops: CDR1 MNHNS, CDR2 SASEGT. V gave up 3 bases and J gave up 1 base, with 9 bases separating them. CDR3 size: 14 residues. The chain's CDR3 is CASSDADGNTEAFF. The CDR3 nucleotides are TGTGCCAGCAGTGATGCCGATGGGAACACTGAAGCTTTCTTT.

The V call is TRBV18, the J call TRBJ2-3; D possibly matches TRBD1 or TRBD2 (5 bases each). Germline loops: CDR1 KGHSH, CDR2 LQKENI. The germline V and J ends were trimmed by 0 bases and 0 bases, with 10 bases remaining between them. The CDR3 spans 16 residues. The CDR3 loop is CASSPPGTRSTDTQYF. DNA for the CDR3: TGTGCCAGCTCACCACCCGGGACCCGCAGCACAGATACGCAGTATTTT.